The T cell receptor beta chain described here comes from a study of a mutant IDH1 vaccine in newly diagnosed glioma. Study as a whole: A roughly 60% male, around 38% female split and a mean age of roughly 37 years characterized treated patients. Patients arrived already treated with radiotherapy, temozolomide, or both, most having had both.

Germline values: CDR1 SGHNT, CDR2 YYREEE (reference sequence). This CDR3 has 18 amino acids. V gave up 4 bases and J gave up 2 bases; unmatched junction bases: 12. On this clone: Its antigen is unidentified.

The time point: week 23, last vaccination. Each vaccine dose was 300 ug of mutant IDH1 20-mer peptide, with topical imiquimod. Study-wide results and caveats: It was approximately 92% of patients that developed vaccine-induced immune responses.

Produced via immunoSEQ multiplex PCR; TCRdb's table is partial and in-frame only. The sample lists approximately 60,000 clones; about 81% were seen once. The sequenced sample was PBMCs, obtained from a glioma patient whose treatment included an IDH1 peptide vaccine. The source of this sequence is a middle-aged woman with glioma. Some clones in this sample may be carry-over from other donors' samples. The chain employs TRBV5-4 and TRBJ2-5; 12 bases agree with TRBD2. Written as DNA, the CDR3 is TGTGCCAGCAGCCCGGCTGGACTAGCGGGGCTCCTACAAGAGACCCAGTACTTC. Translating gives CASSPAGLAGLLQETQYF.